The T cell receptor (beta chain) described here comes from a study of regulatory T cells in long-lasting Graves disease. Notes on the study in general: It was in persistent disease that TRBV28, TRBJ1-2 and TRBJ2-5 were favored. Examination was confined to peripheral blood, excluding thyroid tissue. Persistent Graves' patients showed a TCR diversity that was lower than that of newly diagnosed ones. Accuracy may have suffered from the small sample size.

The V segment lost 1 base and the J segment 4 bases; nucleotides outside the gene matches: 5. Looked up from germline, CDR1 is DFQATT and CDR2 is SNEGSKA (reference sequence). This CDR3 has 14 residues. Points on this clonotype: What it recognizes is unknown.

Time point of the sample: persistent/refractory GD, antithyroid drugs over 5 years with positive TRAb. RNA extracted from PBMCs served as the sequencing template. Construction of the TCR beta libraries employed iRepertoire HTBI primers in conjunction with Arm-PCR of CDR3 regions. TCRdb recomputed calls from the multiplex PCR reads with MiXCR, one row per CDR3 protein. The data show approximately 500,000 distinct CDR3 sequences, about a fifth seen once. The input for sequencing was peripheral blood mononuclear cells (PBMCs), taken when the disease was refractory, from a patient treated with antithyroid drugs. The gene calls are TRBV20-1 and TRBJ2-5; 8 positions agree with TRBD2. This sequence was found in a female donor with Graves disease. The CDR3 nucleotides read TGCAGTGCTAGAGCCCGGGGGGGGGGAGAGACCCAGTACTTC. Its translation is CSARARGGGETQYF.